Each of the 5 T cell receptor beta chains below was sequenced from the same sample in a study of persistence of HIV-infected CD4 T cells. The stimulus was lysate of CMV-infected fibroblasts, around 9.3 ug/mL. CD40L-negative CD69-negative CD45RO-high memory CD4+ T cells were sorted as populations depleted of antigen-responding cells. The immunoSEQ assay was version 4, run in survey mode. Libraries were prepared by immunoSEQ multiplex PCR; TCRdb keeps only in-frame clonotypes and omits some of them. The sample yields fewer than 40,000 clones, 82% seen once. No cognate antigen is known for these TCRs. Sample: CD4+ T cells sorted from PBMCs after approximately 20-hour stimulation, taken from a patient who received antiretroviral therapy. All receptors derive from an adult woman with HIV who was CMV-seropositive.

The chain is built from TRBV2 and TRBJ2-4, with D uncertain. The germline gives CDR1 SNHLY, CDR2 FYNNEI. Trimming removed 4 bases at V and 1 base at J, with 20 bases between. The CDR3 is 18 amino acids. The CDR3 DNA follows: TGTGCCAGCAGTGCTAACAAGGTTCCTGATCAGGCCAAAAACATTCAGTACTTC. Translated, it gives CASSANKVPDQAKNIQYF.

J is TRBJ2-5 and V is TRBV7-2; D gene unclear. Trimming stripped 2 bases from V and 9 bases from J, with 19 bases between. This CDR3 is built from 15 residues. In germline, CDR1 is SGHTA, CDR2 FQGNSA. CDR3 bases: TGTGCCAGCAGCTTATTCGTCGGTCTACGGTCGGCCCAGTACTTC. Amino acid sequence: CASSLFVGLRSAQYF.

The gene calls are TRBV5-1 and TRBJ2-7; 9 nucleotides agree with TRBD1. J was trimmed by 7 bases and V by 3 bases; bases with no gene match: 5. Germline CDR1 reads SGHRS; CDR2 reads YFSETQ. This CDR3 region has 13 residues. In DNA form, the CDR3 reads TGCGCCAGCAGCTCGGGGACAGGGCGGGAGCAGTACTTC. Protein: CASSSGTGREQYF.

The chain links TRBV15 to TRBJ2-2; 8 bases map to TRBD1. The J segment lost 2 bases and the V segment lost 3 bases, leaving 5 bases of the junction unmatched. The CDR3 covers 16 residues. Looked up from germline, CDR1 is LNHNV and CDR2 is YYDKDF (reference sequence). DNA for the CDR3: TGTGCCACCAGCAGGACAGGGGCCGGAAACACCGGGGAGCTGTTTTTT. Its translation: CATSRTGAGNTGELFF.

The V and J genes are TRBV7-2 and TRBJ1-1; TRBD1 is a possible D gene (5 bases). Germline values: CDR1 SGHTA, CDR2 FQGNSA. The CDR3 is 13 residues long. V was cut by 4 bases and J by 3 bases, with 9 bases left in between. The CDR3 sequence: CASSYGGYTEAFF. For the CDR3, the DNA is TGTGCCAGCAGCTATGGGGGTTACACTGAAGCTTTCTTT. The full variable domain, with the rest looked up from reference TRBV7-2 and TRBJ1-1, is GAGVSQSPSNKVTEKGKDVELRCDPISGHTALYWYRQSLGQGLEFLIYFQGNSAPDKSGLPSDRFSAERTGGSVSTLTIQRTQQEDSAVYLCASSYGGYTEAFFGQGTRLTVV.